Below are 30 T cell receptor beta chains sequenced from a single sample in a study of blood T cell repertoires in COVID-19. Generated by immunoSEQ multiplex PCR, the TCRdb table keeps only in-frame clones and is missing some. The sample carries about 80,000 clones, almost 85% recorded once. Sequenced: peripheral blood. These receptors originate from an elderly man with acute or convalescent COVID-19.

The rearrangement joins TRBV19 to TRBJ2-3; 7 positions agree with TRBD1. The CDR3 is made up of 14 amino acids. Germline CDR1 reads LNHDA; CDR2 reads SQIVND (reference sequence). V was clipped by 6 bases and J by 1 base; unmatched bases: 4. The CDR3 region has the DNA TGTGCCAGTAGAAGACAGGGTGGCACAGATACGCAGTATTTT. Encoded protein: CASRRQGGTDTQYF.

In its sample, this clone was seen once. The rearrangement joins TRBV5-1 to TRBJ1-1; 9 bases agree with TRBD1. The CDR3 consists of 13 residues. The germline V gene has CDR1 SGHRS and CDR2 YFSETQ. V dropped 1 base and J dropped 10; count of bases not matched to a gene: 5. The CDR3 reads CASSLRGTGLAFF. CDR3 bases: TGCGCCAGCAGCTTGCGTGGGACAGGGTTAGCTTTCTTT. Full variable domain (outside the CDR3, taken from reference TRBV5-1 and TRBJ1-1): KAGVTQTPRYLIKTRGQQVTLSCSPISGHRSVSWYQQTPGQGLQFLFEYFSETQRNKGNFPGRFSGRQFSNSRSEMNVSTLELGDSALYLCASSLRGTGLAFFGQGTRLTVV.

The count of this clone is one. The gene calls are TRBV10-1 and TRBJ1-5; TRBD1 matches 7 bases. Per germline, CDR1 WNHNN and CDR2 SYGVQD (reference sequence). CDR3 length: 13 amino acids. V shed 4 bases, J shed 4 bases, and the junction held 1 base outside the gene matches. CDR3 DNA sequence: TGCGCCAGCAGTGCACAGGGGAATCAGCCCCAGCATTTT. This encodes CASSAQGNQPQHF.

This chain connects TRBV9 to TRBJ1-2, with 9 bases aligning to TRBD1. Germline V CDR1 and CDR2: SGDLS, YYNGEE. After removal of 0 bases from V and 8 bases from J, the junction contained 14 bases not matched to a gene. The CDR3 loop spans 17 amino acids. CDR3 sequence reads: CASSVEATGGMWSGYTF. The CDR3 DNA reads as TGTGCCAGCAGCGTAGAAGCGACAGGGGGAATGTGGTCGGGCTACACCTTC. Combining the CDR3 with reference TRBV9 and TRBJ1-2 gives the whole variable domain DSGVTQTPKHLITATGQRVTLRCSPRSGDLSVYWYQQSLDQGLQFLIQYYNGEERAKGNILERFSAQQFPDLHSELNLSSLELGDSALYFCASSVEATGGMWSGYTFGSGTRLTVV.

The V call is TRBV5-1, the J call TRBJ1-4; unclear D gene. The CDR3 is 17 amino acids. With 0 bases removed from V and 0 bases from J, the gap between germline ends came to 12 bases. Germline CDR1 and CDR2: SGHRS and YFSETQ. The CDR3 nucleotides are TGCGCCAGCAGCTTGGGTGGAGCACTTCCAACTAATGAAAAACTGTTTTTT. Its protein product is CASSLGGALPTNEKLFF. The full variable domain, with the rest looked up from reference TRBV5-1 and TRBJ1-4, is KAGVTQTPRYLIKTRGQQVTLSCSPISGHRSVSWYQQTPGQGLQFLFEYFSETQRNKGNFPGRFSGRQFSNSRSEMNVSTLELGDSALYLCASSLGGALPTNEKLFFGSGTQLSVL.

The DNA for the CDR3 is TGTGCCAGCAGCTTAATTCCGGGGGGAACCAAAAACATTCAGTACTTC. Translated: CASSLIPGGTKNIQYF. The chain links TRBV7-2 to TRBJ2-4, with 7 bases aligning to TRBD2. This CDR3 has 16 residues. Germline CDR1 reads SGHTA; CDR2 reads FQGNSA. J lost 2 bases, V lost 2 bases, and 6 bases had no gene match.

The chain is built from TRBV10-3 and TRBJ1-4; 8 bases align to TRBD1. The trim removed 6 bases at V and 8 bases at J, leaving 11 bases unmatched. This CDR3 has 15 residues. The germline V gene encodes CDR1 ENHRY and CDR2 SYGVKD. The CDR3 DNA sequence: TGTGCCATCAGCGAAGTTGGACAGGGTGGCGAAAAACTGTTTTTT. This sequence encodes CAISEVGQGGEKLFF.

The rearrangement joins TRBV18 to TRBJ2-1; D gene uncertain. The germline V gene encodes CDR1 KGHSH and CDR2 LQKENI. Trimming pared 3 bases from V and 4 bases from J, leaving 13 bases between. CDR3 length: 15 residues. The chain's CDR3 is CASSPRSYAYNEQFF. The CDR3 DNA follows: TGTGCCAGCTCACCGCGAAGTTACGCTTACAATGAGCAGTTCTTC.

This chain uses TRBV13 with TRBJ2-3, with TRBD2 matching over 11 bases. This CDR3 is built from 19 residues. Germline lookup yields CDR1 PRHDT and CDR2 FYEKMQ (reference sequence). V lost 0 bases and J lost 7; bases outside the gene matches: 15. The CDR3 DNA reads TGTGCCAGCAGCTTAGGAGTGATAACTAGCGGGGGTCGTGTGAATACGCAGTATTTT. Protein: CASSLGVITSGGRVNTQYF.

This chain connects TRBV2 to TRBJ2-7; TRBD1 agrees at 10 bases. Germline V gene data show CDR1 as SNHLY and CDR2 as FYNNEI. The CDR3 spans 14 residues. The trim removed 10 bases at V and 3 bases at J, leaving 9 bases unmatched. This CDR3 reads CATQSGTGVYEQYF. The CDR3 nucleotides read TGTGCCACGCAAAGCGGGACAGGGGTCTACGAGCAGTACTTC.

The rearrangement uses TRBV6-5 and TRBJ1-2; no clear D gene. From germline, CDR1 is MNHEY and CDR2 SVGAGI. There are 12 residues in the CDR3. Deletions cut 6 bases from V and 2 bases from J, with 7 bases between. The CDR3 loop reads CASSVENYGYTF. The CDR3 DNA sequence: TGTGCCAGCAGCGTAGAAAACTATGGCTACACCTTC.

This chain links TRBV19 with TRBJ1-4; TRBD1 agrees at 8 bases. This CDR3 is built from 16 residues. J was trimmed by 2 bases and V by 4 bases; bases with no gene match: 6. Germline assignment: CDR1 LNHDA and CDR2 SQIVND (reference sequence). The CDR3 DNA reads TGTGCCAGTAGTACCGGACAGGGTCGGACTAATGAAAAACTGTTTTTT. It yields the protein CASSTGQGRTNEKLFF.

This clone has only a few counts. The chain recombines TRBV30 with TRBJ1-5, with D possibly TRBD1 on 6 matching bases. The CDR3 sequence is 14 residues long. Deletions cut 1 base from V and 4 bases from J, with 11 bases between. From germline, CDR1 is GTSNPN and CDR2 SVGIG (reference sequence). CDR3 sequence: CAWSEGDANQPQHF. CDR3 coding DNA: TGTGCCTGGAGTGAGGGGGATGCTAATCAGCCCCAGCATTTT.

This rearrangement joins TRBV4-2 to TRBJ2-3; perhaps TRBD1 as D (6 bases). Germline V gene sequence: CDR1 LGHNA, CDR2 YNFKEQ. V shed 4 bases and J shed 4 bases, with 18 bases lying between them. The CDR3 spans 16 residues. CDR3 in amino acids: CASSLDRRGMADTQYF. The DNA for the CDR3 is TGTGCCAGCAGCCTAGACAGAAGGGGGATGGCAGATACGCAGTATTTT.

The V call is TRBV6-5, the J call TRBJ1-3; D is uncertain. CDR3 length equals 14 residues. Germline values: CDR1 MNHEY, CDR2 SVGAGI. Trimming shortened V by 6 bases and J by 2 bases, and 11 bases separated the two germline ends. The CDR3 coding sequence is TGTGCCAGCAGCCTATCTAGGACTGGAAACACCATATATTTT. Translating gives CASSLSRTGNTIYF.

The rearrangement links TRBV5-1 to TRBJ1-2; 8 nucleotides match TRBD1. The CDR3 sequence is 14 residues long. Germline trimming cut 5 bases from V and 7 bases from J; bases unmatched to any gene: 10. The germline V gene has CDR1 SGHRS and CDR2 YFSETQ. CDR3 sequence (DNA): TGCGCCAGCAGGAGTCGGACAGGGTTCGTTGGCTACACCTTC. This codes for CASRSRTGFVGYTF.

For the CDR3, the DNA is TGTGCCAGCAGCCCTAGCTGGGAGACCCAGTACTTC. Its translation: CASSPSWETQYF. This rearrangement joins TRBV7-8 to TRBJ2-5; TRBD2 is a possible D gene (5 bases). CDR1 and CDR2 (germline): SGHVS, FQNEAQ. The CDR3 has 12 residues. V lost 5 bases to trimming and J lost 5 bases, with 9 bases between them.

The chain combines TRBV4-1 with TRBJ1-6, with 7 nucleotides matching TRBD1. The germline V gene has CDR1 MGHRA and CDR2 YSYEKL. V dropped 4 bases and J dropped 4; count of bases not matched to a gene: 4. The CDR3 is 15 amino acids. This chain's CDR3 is CASSPGTDYNSPLHF. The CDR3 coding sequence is TGCGCCAGCAGCCCCGGGACAGATTATAATTCACCCCTCCACTTT.

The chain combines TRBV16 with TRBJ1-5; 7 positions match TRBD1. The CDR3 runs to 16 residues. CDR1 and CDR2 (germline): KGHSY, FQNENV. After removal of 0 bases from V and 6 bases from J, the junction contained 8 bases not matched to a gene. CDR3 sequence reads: CASSQSPTGVGQPQHF. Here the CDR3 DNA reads TGTGCCAGCAGCCAATCCCCTACAGGGGTCGGTCAGCCCCAGCATTTT.

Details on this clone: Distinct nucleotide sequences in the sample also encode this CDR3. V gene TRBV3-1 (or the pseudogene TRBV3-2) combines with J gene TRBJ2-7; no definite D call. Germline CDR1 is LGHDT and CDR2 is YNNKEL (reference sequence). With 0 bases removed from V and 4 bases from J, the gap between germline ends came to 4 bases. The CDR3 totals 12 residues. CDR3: CASSQDSYEQYF. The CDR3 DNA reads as TGTGCCAGCAGCCAAGACAGTTACGAGCAGTACTTC.

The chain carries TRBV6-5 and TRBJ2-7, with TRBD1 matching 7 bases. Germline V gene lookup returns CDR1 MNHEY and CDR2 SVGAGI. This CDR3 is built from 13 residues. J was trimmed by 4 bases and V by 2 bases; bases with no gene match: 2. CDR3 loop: CASSYGTEYEQYF. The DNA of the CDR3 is TGTGCCAGCAGTTACGGGACAGAGTACGAGCAGTACTTC.

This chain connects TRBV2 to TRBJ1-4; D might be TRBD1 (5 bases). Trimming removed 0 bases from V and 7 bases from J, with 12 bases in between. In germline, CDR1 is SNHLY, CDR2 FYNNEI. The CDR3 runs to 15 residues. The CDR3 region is CASSEARQGSEKLFF. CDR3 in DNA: TGTGCCAGCAGTGAAGCGCGGCAGGGTAGTGAAAAACTGTTTTTT.

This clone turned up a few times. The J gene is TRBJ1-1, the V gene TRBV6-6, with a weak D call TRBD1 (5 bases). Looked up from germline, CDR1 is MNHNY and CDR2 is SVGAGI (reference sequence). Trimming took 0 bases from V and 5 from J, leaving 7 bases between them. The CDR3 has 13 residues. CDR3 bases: TGTGCCAGCAGTTACTCCCGGGGGACTGAAGCTTTCTTT. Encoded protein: CASSYSRGTEAFF.

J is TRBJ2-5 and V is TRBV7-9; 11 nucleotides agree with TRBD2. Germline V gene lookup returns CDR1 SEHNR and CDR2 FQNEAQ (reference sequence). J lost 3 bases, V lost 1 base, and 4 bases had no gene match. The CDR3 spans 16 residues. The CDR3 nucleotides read TGTGCCAGCAGCTTAGAGTGGGGACTAGCGGAAGAGACCCAGTACTTC. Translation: CASSLEWGLAEETQYF.

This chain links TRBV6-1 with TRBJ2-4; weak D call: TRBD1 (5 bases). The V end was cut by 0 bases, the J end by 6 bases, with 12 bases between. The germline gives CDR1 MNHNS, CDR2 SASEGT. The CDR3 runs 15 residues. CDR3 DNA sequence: TGTGCCAGCAGTGAAGCTGGGGCAAGGGGAAACATTCAGTACTTC. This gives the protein CASSEAGARGNIQYF.

The CDR3 DNA sequence: TGTGCCAGCAGCTTACTCCCGGGACAGGCCCGCACAGATACGCAGTATTTT. Encoded protein: CASSLLPGQARTDTQYF. This chain joins TRBV11-2 and TRBJ2-3; 8 nucleotides match TRBD1. CDR1 is SGHAT, CDR2 FQNNGV, per germline. The junction had 8 bases not matched to a gene; V was cut back by 2 bases and J by 1 base. The CDR3 spans 17 residues.

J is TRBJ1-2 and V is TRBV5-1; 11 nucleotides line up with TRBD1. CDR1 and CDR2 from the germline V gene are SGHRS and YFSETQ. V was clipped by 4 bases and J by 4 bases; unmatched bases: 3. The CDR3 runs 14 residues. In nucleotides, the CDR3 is TGCGCCAGCAGCCCAGGGACAGGGGGCTATGGCTACACCTTC. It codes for CASSPGTGGYGYTF.

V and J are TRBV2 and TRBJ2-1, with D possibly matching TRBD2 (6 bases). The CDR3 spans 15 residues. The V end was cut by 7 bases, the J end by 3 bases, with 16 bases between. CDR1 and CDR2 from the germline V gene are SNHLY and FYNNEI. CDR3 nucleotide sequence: TGTGCCAGCAAGGTGTCTAGCGAAATCTACAATGAGCAGTTCTTC. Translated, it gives CASKVSSEIYNEQFF.

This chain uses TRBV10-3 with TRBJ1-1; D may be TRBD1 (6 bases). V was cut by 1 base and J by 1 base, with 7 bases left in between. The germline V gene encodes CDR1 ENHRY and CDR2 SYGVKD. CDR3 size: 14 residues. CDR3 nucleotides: TGTGCCATCAGTGAGTTGGACAGGAACACTGAAGCTTTCTTT. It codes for CAISELDRNTEAFF.

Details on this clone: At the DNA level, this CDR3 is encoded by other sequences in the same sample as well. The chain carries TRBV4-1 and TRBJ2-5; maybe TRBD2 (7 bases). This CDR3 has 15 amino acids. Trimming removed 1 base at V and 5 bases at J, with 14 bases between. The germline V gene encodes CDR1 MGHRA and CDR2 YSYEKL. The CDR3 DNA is TGCGCCAGCAGCCAAGTGGGTTCGGGGGGCGAGACCCAGTACTTC. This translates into CASSQVGSGGETQYF.